Shown below are 13 T cell receptor beta chains from a single sample sequenced in a study of response to subunit inactivated influenza vaccine. TCRdb redid the calling of the RT-PCR reads with MiXCR, one entry per CDR3 protein. This sample has about half a million distinct CDR3 sequences, with about 8% found just once. Sequencing used PBMCs from blood, obtained roughly 24 months after vaccination. These receptors all stem from a man between 50 and 75 years old who received an inactivated influenza vaccine.

A few counts support this clonotype. The chain links TRBV18 to TRBJ2-1; D ambiguous. CDR3 size: 15 residues. V was cut by 4 bases and J by 7 bases, with 17 bases left in between. Looked up from germline, CDR1 is KGHSH and CDR2 is LQKENI. DNA of the CDR3: TGTGCCAGCTCACTCGGCTCCCTGATCATGAATGAGCAGTTCTTC. This gives the protein CASSLGSLIMNEQFF.

Remarks on this clonotype: One end of the junction is discordant with germline, which a read error may explain. CDR3 sequence: CTSSETGPNSEQYF. As DNA, the CDR3 is TGTACCAGCAGTGAGACCGGGCCTAACTCTGAGCAGTACTTC. V usage is TRBV12-3 or TRBV12-4 and J usage is TRBJ2-7; D gene unclear. The CDR3 has 14 amino acids.

This clonotype was recorded at least ten times. This rearrangement joins TRBV7-2 to TRBJ2-1; D unresolved. The CDR3 consists of 15 residues. Germline V gives CDR1 SGHTA, CDR2 FQGNSA. V was shortened by 2 bases and J by 10 bases, with 18 bases between the two germline ends. Here the CDR3 DNA reads TGTGCCAGCAGCTTAAGGTTAGATCCCCTCAGCGAGCAGTTCTTC. Translation: CASSLRLDPLSEQFF.

This clonotype was counted only a few times. The chain recombines TRBV6-2 or TRBV6-3 with TRBJ1-2; D is unresolved. Germline assignment: CDR1 MNHEY and CDR2 SVGEGT. The CDR3 has 11 amino acids. The germline V and J ends were trimmed by 5 bases and 8 bases, with 9 bases remaining between them. The CDR3 nucleotides are TGTGCCAGCAGTCAAGGCGTCGGCTACACCTTC. Its protein product is CASSQGVGYTF.

There are a few counts of this clonotype. This chain connects TRBV7-2 to TRBJ2-1; D possibly corresponds to TRBD2 (6 bases). This CDR3 region has 15 residues. Trimming removed 1 base at V and 4 bases at J, with 11 bases between. CDR1 SGHTA and CDR2 FQGNSA come from the germline V gene. Here the CDR3 DNA reads TGTGCCAGCAGCTTAGTCCTAGCGCCTTACAATGAGCAGTTCTTC. This gives the protein CASSLVLAPYNEQFF.

This clonotype was counted a few times. The rearrangement uses TRBV25-1 and TRBJ2-1, with D uncertain. This CDR3 has 14 residues. The germline CDR1 and CDR2 sequences are MGHDK and SYGVNS. V lost 6 bases to trimming and J lost 4 bases, with 13 bases between them. The CDR3 here is CASRPEVRYNEQFF. CDR3 coding DNA: TGTGCCAGCAGGCCAGAGGTGCGGTACAATGAGCAGTTCTTC.

The sample holds many counts of this clonotype. The chain is built from TRBV12-3 or TRBV12-4 and TRBJ2-3; 9 bases agree with TRBD2. The CDR3 spans 15 residues. Trimming cost V 4 bases and J 4 bases; bases outside gene matches: 6. CDR3 in amino acids: CASSSAGGRADTQYF. For the CDR3, the DNA is TGTGCCAGCAGTTCCGCGGGGGGGCGAGCAGATACGCAGTATTTT.

The V and J genes are TRBV12-3 or TRBV12-4 and TRBJ2-5; D possibly corresponds to TRBD2 (5 bases). V was clipped by 7 bases and J by 0 bases, with 12 bases between them. The CDR3 extends over 14 amino acids. This CDR3 reads CASTAGRNQETQYF. The CDR3 DNA reads TGTGCCAGCACTGCGGGCCGGAACCAAGAGACCCAGTACTTC.

This clonotype was seen a handful of times. The genes are TRBV4-1 and TRBJ2-3; 10 bases line up with TRBD2. V was clipped by 0 bases and J by 10 bases; unmatched bases: 4. The CDR3 is 14 amino acids. Per germline, CDR1 MGHRA and CDR2 YSYEKL. The CDR3 loop reads CASSQEISGGPQYF. For the CDR3, the DNA is TGCGCCAGCAGCCAAGAGATTAGCGGGGGGCCGCAGTATTTT.

The genes are TRBV12-3 or TRBV12-4 and TRBJ1-4; D unresolved. The CDR3 has 11 residues. The germline V and J ends were trimmed by 7 bases and 7 bases, with 7 bases remaining between them. In DNA form, the CDR3 reads TGTGCCAGCACTGACACTGAAAAACTGTTTTTT. Its translation is CASTDTEKLFF.

The table lists this clonotype with many counts. This chain joins TRBV7-2 and TRBJ1-2, with 7 bases matching TRBD1. The CDR3 contains 15 residues. Germline values: CDR1 SGHTA, CDR2 FQGNSA. J lost 10 bases, V lost 1 base, and 12 bases had no gene match. CDR3 region: CASSLGGLGGLDYTF. The CDR3 DNA reads as TGTGCCAGCAGCTTAGGAGGGCTAGGGGGCCTCGACTACACCTTC. The complete variable domain, with remaining parts taken from reference TRBV7-2 and TRBJ1-2, reads GAGVSQSPSNKVTEKGKDVELRCDPISGHTALYWYRQSLGQGLEFLIYFQGNSAPDKSGLPSDRFSAERTGGSVSTLTIQRTQQEDSAVYLCASSLGGLGGLDYTFGSGTRLTVV.

The chain joins TRBV27 to TRBJ2-1; TRBD2 matches 10 bases. Germline CDR1 is MNHEY and CDR2 is SMNVEV (reference sequence). CDR3 length equals 17 residues. Trimming at V came to 2 bases and at J to 4 bases, leaving 8 bases not matched to a gene. The CDR3 region is CASSLSGGASGYNEQFF. CDR3 nucleotides: TGTGCCAGCAGTTTAAGCGGGGGGGCCTCGGGATACAATGAGCAGTTCTTC.

This clonotype was seen only a few times. The DNA for the CDR3 is TGCGCCAGCAGCTCGGGGGATTGGTGCCCGAACTCCTACAATGAGCAGTTCTTC. Protein: CASSSGDWCPNSYNEQFF. V gene TRBV5-1 combines with J gene TRBJ2-1; possibly TRBD2 for D (6 bases). V lost 3 bases to trimming and J lost 0 bases, with 19 bases between them. Germline V gives CDR1 SGHRS, CDR2 YFSETQ. This CDR3 comprises 18 residues.